Following are 25 T cell receptor beta chains from one sample sequenced in a study of shared clonotypes between healthy human individuals. Sequencing used immunoSEQ multiplex PCR; TCRdb keeps in-frame clones, though not all of them. The table includes millions of clones, about 95% detected once. CD45RO-negative, CCR7-positively selected cells formed the naive CD8 fraction, excluding terminally differentiated effector memory CD45RA+ cells. Input material: naive CD8+ T cells sorted from blood. These receptor sequences come from a man aged 18 to 35 in good health.

This chain uses TRBV6-1 with TRBJ1-2; 8 bases agree with TRBD1. Unmatched junction bases numbered 8, after V lost 4 bases and J lost 4 bases. The germline V gene has CDR1 MNHNS and CDR2 SASEGT. This CDR3 spans 15 amino acids. CDR3 loop: CASSVTGTGAYGYTF. The CDR3 coding sequence is TGTGCCAGCAGTGTAACCGGGACAGGTGCCTATGGCTACACCTTC.

In nucleotides, the CDR3 is TGCACCAGCAGCCGAAAACTGACTAGCGGGAGGGTACCCTACGAGCAGTACTTC. Translation: CTSSRKLTSGRVPYEQYF. The chain employs TRBV1 and TRBJ2-7; the table assigns TRBD2, which was not confirmed against the DNA. TRBV1 is a pseudogene. The CDR3 loop spans 18 amino acids.

The chain employs TRBV28 and TRBJ1-2; D not resolved. This CDR3 comprises 17 residues. V was shortened by 3 bases and J by 6 bases, with 23 bases between the two germline ends. Per the germline V gene, CDR1 is MDHEN and CDR2 is SYDVKM. The DNA of the CDR3 is TGTGCCAGCAGTTTTCCTACTTTTGGGAGCGGATGGGATGGCTACACCTTC. Translation gives CASSFPTFGSGWDGYTF.

The V and J genes are TRBV7-9 and TRBJ2-1, with 7 bases that match TRBD1. V lost 1 base, J lost 8 bases, and 8 bases stayed unmatched. Germline CDR1 reads SEHNR; CDR2 reads FQNEAQ (reference sequence). This CDR3 contains 15 residues. The CDR3 region is CASSLVPTGRDEQFF. CDR3 coding DNA: TGTGCCAGCAGCTTAGTTCCGACAGGGCGGGATGAGCAGTTCTTC.

The chain links TRBV7-9 to TRBJ1-3; D uncertain. CDR1 is SEHNR and CDR2 is FQNEAQ in the germline V gene (reference sequence). The ends were cut back, 5 bases at V and 0 bases at J, with 14 bases in the middle. This CDR3 spans 16 amino acids. This chain's CDR3 is CASSNREASSGNTIYF. CDR3 DNA: TGTGCCAGCAGCAATAGGGAGGCAAGCTCTGGAAACACCATATATTTT.

CDR3: CASSQEGLGTYGYTF. CDR3 DNA: TGCGCCAGCAGCCAAGAGGGACTCGGGACCTATGGCTACACCTTC. The chain links TRBV4-1 to TRBJ1-2; D may be TRBD1 (5 bases). Germline CDR1 MGHRA, CDR2 YSYEKL. V lost 0 bases, J lost 4 bases, and 12 bases lay in between. This CDR3 comprises 15 residues.

A word on this clone: This specimen includes other DNA sequences encoding the same CDR3. The rearrangement links TRBV15 to TRBJ1-1, with 7 bases aligning to TRBD1. Germline values: CDR1 LNHNV, CDR2 YYDKDF (reference sequence). J lost 5 bases, V lost 5 bases, and 2 bases had no gene match. CDR3 length: 12 residues. CDR3 loop: CATSPGGTEAFF. CDR3 bases: TGTGCCACCAGCCCAGGGGGGACTGAAGCTTTCTTT.

Here the CDR3 reads CASSLIGAGEQYF. The DNA of the CDR3 is TGTGCCAGCAGCTTAATTGGCGCAGGGGAGCAGTACTTC. The genes are TRBV13 and TRBJ2-7, with D possibly TRBD1 on 5 matching bases. Germline V gene sequence: CDR1 PRHDT, CDR2 FYEKMQ (reference sequence). CDR3 length equals 13 residues. The germline V and J ends were trimmed by 2 bases and 7 bases, with 12 bases remaining between them.

This chain uses TRBV7-8 with TRBJ2-7; 7 nucleotides match TRBD1. Germline loops: CDR1 SGHVS, CDR2 FQNEAQ. Trimming at V came to 5 bases and at J to 2 bases, leaving 9 bases not matched to a gene. The CDR3 spans 15 residues. CDR3 sequence (DNA): TGTGCCAGCAGCCCCTTCGACAGGGTACCCTACGAGCAGTACTTC. It specifies CASSPFDRVPYEQYF.

This sequence joins TRBV5-1 and TRBJ1-1, with no clear D. CDR3 length equals 12 residues. V was shortened by 4 bases and J by 8 bases, with 12 bases between the two germline ends. From germline, CDR1 is SGHRS and CDR2 YFSETQ. The CDR3 protein is CASSPTGREAFF. CDR3 DNA: TGCGCCAGCAGCCCCACGGGGAGGGAAGCTTTCTTT.

This sequence joins TRBV7-2 and TRBJ2-7, with D possibly matching TRBD2 (5 bases). This CDR3 has 15 residues. From germline, CDR1 is SGHTA and CDR2 FQGNSA. Trimming left V 5 bases short and J 4 bases short, with 18 bases between. The CDR3 nucleotides are TGTGCCAGCAGCCCCCGAATCGGGAAGTCATACGAGCAGTACTTC. Its protein product is CASSPRIGKSYEQYF.

The chain carries TRBV30 and TRBJ1-5; D is unresolved. Germline V gene lookup returns CDR1 GTSNPN and CDR2 SVGIG (reference sequence). V lost 3 bases and J 6 bases, leaving 9 bases between the germline ends. This CDR3 is 12 amino acids long. CDR3 nucleotide sequence: TGTGCCTGGAGGATGGCGGGTCAGCCCCAGCATTTT. It specifies CAWRMAGQPQHF.

The rearrangement links TRBV6-5 to TRBJ2-7; D is perhaps TRBD2 (5 bases). V shed 6 bases and J shed 4 bases, with 13 bases lying between them. Germline V CDR1 and CDR2: MNHEY, SVGAGI. This CDR3 spans 13 amino acids. DNA for the CDR3: TGTGCCAGCAGCCGTGGGAGTCTTTACGAGCAGTACTTC. Translating it yields CASSRGSLYEQYF.

This chain joins TRBV7-9 and TRBJ1-1, with a possible D match to TRBD1 (6 bases). The CDR3 consists of 11 residues. V was shortened by 5 bases and J by 10 bases, with 11 bases between the two germline ends. The germline V gene encodes CDR1 SEHNR and CDR2 FQNEAQ (reference sequence). CDR3 nucleotides: TGTGCCAGCAGCCCCGGACAGCCAGCTTTCTTT. Translating it yields CASSPGQPAFF.

The genes are TRBV7-3 and TRBJ2-1; weak D call: TRBD2 (5 bases). The CDR3 loop spans 11 amino acids. The V gene lost 4 bases and the J gene lost 8 bases, with 6 bases spanning the gap. From germline, CDR1 is SGHTA and CDR2 FQGTGA. CDR3 sequence reads: CASSSGDEQFF. Written as DNA, the CDR3 is TGTGCCAGCAGCTCCGGGGATGAGCAGTTCTTC.

The chain employs TRBV9 and TRBJ1-1, with 7 bases aligning to TRBD1. Germline lookup yields CDR1 SGDLS and CDR2 YYNGEE. After removal of 4 bases from V and 14 bases from J, the junction contained 14 bases not matched to a gene. The CDR3 has 13 residues. The DNA for the CDR3 is TGTGCCAGCAGCCCCGGGACAGCAAAAACTTCATTCTTT. Its protein is CASSPGTAKTSFF.

This chain joins TRBV5-1 and TRBJ2-7, with a possible D match to TRBD1 (5 bases). The CDR3 spans 12 residues. The germline V and J ends were trimmed by 0 bases and 6 bases, with 7 bases remaining between them. Germline V gene lookup returns CDR1 SGHRS and CDR2 YFSETQ. Here the CDR3 DNA reads TGCGCCAGCAGCTTGGTAGGGGTCGAGCAGTACTTC. Translating it yields CASSLVGVEQYF.

V and J are TRBV5-4 and TRBJ2-3; 11 nucleotides match TRBD1. V shed 2 bases and J 4 bases; nucleotides not matched to a gene: 3. CDR3 size: 15 residues. Germline assignment: CDR1 SGHNT and CDR2 YYREEE (reference sequence). The CDR3 DNA reads as TGTGCCAGCAGCTTCGGACAGGGGGCGTCAGATACGCAGTATTTT. Its protein is CASSFGQGASDTQYF. The full variable domain, completed using reference TRBV5-4 and TRBJ2-3, is ETGVTQSPTHLIKTRGQQVTLRCSSQSGHNTVSWYQQALGQGPQFIFQYYREEENGRGNFPPRFSGLQFPNYSSELNVNALELDDSALYLCASSFGQGASDTQYFGPGTRLTVL.

V gene TRBV28 combines with J gene TRBJ2-2; 9 nucleotides line up with TRBD2. From germline, CDR1 is MDHEN and CDR2 SYDVKM. V shed 3 bases, J shed 6 bases, and the junction held 5 bases outside the gene matches. The CDR3 length is 15 residues. CDR3 loop: CASSLASGVPGELFF. Written as DNA, the CDR3 is TGTGCCAGCAGTTTGGCTAGCGGGGTACCCGGGGAGCTGTTTTTT. Combining the CDR3 with reference TRBV28 and TRBJ2-2 gives the whole variable domain DVKVTQSSRYLVKRTGEKVFLECVQDMDHENMFWYRQDPGLGLRLIYFSYDVKMKEKGDIPEGYSVSREKKERFSLILESASTNQTSMYLCASSLASGVPGELFFGEGSRLTVL.

This clone was detected once. V is TRBV7-9 and J is TRBJ2-1, with a tentative D call TRBD2 (5 bases). Trimming removed 1 base at V and 6 bases at J, with 7 bases between. CDR3 length: 13 residues. The V gene's germline CDR1 is SEHNR and CDR2 FQNEAQ (reference sequence). This CDR3 is CASSLEAGNEQFF. CDR3 coding DNA: TGTGCCAGCAGCTTAGAGGCGGGCAATGAGCAGTTCTTC.

The J gene is TRBJ2-3, the V gene TRBV10-3, with 8 bases matching TRBD1. Germline CDR1 is ENHRY and CDR2 is SYGVKD. After removal of 4 bases from V and 3 bases from J, the junction contained 6 bases not matched to a gene. This CDR3 is built from 15 residues. CDR3 sequence: CAISATGAGTDTQYF. CDR3 nucleotide sequence: TGTGCCATCAGTGCGACAGGGGCAGGGACAGATACGCAGTATTTT.

The chain uses TRBV5-4 and TRBJ2-7, with D possibly TRBD2 on 6 matching bases. Deletions cut 4 bases from V and 0 bases from J, with 20 bases between. CDR1 and CDR2 from the germline V gene are SGHNT and YYREEE (reference sequence). CDR3 size: 17 residues. The CDR3 bases are TGTGCCAGCAGCCTCGGGGTAGCGGATTTAACCTCCTACGAGCAGTACTTC. Protein sequence: CASSLGVADLTSYEQYF.

This chain connects TRBV13 to TRBJ1-5; tentative D call: TRBD1 (5 bases). The V gene's germline CDR1 is PRHDT and CDR2 FYEKMQ (reference sequence). The CDR3 runs to 14 residues. Trimming removed 3 bases from V and 6 bases from J, with 12 bases in between. CDR3 DNA: TGTGCCAGCAGCTTGGGGGGGTCGCTTCAGCCCCAGCATTTT. Amino acids: CASSLGGSLQPQHF.

As regards this clone: The sample has other DNA sequences that encode this CDR3 too. This chain links TRBV5-1 with TRBJ2-1; maybe TRBD2 (6 bases). Germline V gene lookup returns CDR1 SGHRS and CDR2 YFSETQ. Trimming pared 0 bases from V and 4 bases from J, leaving 11 bases between. The CDR3 has 15 residues. The CDR3 region has the DNA TGCGCCAGCAGCTTGGGTGGAGGGCCTTACAATGAGCAGTTCTTC. The encoded protein is CASSLGGGPYNEQFF.

CDR3 DNA: TGTGCCAGCAGCTCCCCTGTAACTAATGAAAAACTGTTTTTT. It encodes CASSSPVTNEKLFF. The V gene is TRBV7-9, the J gene TRBJ1-4; D gene ambiguous. Germline CDR1 SEHNR, CDR2 FQNEAQ (reference sequence). CDR3 length equals 14 residues. Trimming pared 4 bases from V and 1 base from J, leaving 7 bases between.